This T cell receptor (beta chain) was documented in a study of T cell responses to AZD1222 COVID-19 vaccine. The CDR3 has 15 residues. V dropped 2 bases and J dropped 7; count of bases not matched to a gene: 6. CDR1 SGHVS and CDR2 FNYEAQ come from the germline V gene. Study-level findings and limits: Distributed over spike, vaccine-associated CD4 TCRs predominated at 160-218 and 743-854.

On this clone: What it binds is not known.

This table comes from immunoSEQ multiplex PCR, and its TCRdb copy is limited to in-frame clones, with some not included. This sample has 150,000 to 200,000 clones; about nine tenths occur once, and the top ten carry roughly 2%. The source was peripheral blood, collected 28 days after the second AZD1222 dose. This chain links TRBV7-6 with TRBJ2-2; TRBD1 matches 8 bases. The sequence was obtained from an adult who received the AZD1222 COVID-19 vaccine. CDR3 nucleotide sequence: TGTGCCAGCAGCTTACGCGGACAGGGTAACGGGGAGCTGTTTTTT. As protein: CASSLRGQGNGELFF.